This T cell receptor (beta chain) was identified in a study of vaccination and CD4 T cells after COVID-19. Described treatment: 10-day PBMC culture with coronavirus spike peptide pools or control peptides (ViraFEST assay). This clonotype was found once. Its antigen is unknown. The CDR3 is 11 residues long. V was pared by 5 bases and J by 6 bases, with 11 bases between. Germline lookup yields CDR1 GTSNPN and CDR2 SVGIG (reference sequence). Scientists ran DNA taken from cultured CD4+ T cells through the Oncomine TCR Beta short-read assay for sequencing. TCRdb re-analysed the PCR reads in MiXCR, keeping a single row per CDR3 protein. The repertoire holds 11,000 or so distinct CDR3 sequences, with 64% as singletons.

The source is a human donor who had recovered from COVID-19. The sequenced material came from CD4+ T cells from blood, cultured in vitro. The gene calls are TRBV30 and TRBJ2-7; D perhaps matches TRBD1 (5 bases). The CDR3 DNA follows: TGTGCCTGGGTACAGGACACCGAGCAGTACTTC. Translation: CAWVQDTEQYF.